This TCR beta chain derives from a study of T cells after posttransplantation cyclophosphamide. This clone was seen at least ten times. The antigen is not known. CDR3 length: 11 amino acids. V gave up 6 bases and J gave up 6 bases, with 11 bases separating them. The V gene's germline CDR1 is DFQATT and CDR2 SNEGSKA (reference sequence). Sequencing used immunoSEQ multiplex PCR; TCRdb keeps in-frame clones, though not all of them. The sample has tens of thousands of clones, none seen only once; the top ten hold 2% to 2.5%. This related bone marrow graft donor gave peripheral blood on the day of marrow donation. Study findings and constraints: After PTCy, TRB diversity resembled that of CNI/methotrexate controls. TRB overlap between skin or GI tissue T cells and blood was limited. Donor-recipient repertoire similarity was low at 1-2 months, rising over year one.

Sequencing was performed on PBMCs. The chain employs TRBV20-1 and TRBJ1-1; the D gene is possibly TRBD1 (6 bases). The receptor was derived from a man between 40 and 49 years old in good health, CMV-negative, and a related stem cell transplant donor. CDR3 DNA sequence: TGCAGTGCCCCCGCAGGGGCTGAAGCTTTCTTT. Residues: CSAPAGAEAFF.